Shown below are 22 T cell receptor beta chains from a single sample sequenced in a study of post-analysis software for immune sequencing data (dated by TCRdb to 2015 to 2017). The library was produced with PCR. Sequencing used an Illumina HiSeq 2500. Unique molecular identifiers were incorporated into TCR beta cDNA libraries to reduce PCR and sequencing biases. TCRdb applied fastp at Q25 and MiXCR to the public reads, then kept only in-frame beta chains. Each entry is one CDR3 protein sequence, shown with its most common DNA and genes. The sample includes 750,000 to 950,000 distinct CDR3 sequences, with 53% observed a single time. The ten largest clones add up to 4% to 5.5% of the sample. The research as a whole found: Four or five TRBV segments, including TRBV5-6, TRBV5-1 and TRBV20-1, were significantly more frequent in patients than controls.

No antigen is known for these receptors. What was sequenced was blood. All receptors derive from a girl aged 5-17 years with multiple sclerosis.

This clonotype has a single count. The chain employs TRBV3-1 and TRBJ2-4; 7 bases map to TRBD1. The germline CDR1 and CDR2 sequences are LGHDT and YNNKEL (reference sequence). The length of the CDR3 is 18 residues. Trimming at V came to 3 bases and at J to 6 bases, leaving 17 bases not matched to a gene. CDR3 protein: CASSQANMRQGVGNIQYF. CDR3 nucleotides: TGTGCCAGCAGCCAGGCAAATATGCGACAGGGCGTTGGAAACATTCAGTACTTC.

In this sample, this clonotype turned up a few times. This chain uses TRBV11-2 with TRBJ2-7; tentatively, D is TRBD1 (6 bases). CDR1 and CDR2 (germline): SGHAT, FQNNGV. CDR3 length: 15 residues. V was shortened by 0 bases and J by 3 bases, with 12 bases between the two germline ends. The CDR3 spells CASSLEGGQIYEQYF. The CDR3 coding sequence is TGTGCCAGCAGCTTAGAAGGGGGTCAGATCTACGAGCAGTACTTC.

This clonotype appeared a single time. The chain recombines TRBV12-3 or TRBV12-4 with TRBJ2-5, with D unresolved. The V end was cut by 5 bases, the J end by 6 bases, with 10 bases between. The CDR3 runs to 12 residues. CDR3 sequence (DNA): TGTGCCAGCAGTCCAAAGATGCAGACCCAGTACTTC. Amino acids: CASSPKMQTQYF.

This clonotype has a handful of counts. This chain joins TRBV4-2 and TRBJ2-7; TRBD1 matches at 7 bases. Looked up from germline, CDR1 is LGHNA and CDR2 is YNFKEQ. This CDR3 is 15 amino acids long. Trimming cost V 4 bases and J 0 bases; bases outside gene matches: 6. The CDR3 spells CASSRNRDSSYEQYF. As DNA, the CDR3 is TGTGCCAGCAGCCGGAACCGGGACAGCTCCTACGAGCAGTACTTC.

This chain connects TRBV10-3 to TRBJ2-1; 9 bases are a match to TRBD2. Trimming cost V 4 bases and J 1 base; bases outside gene matches: 8. The CDR3 runs 17 residues. Germline V lookup: CDR1 ENHRY, CDR2 SYGVKD. The CDR3 coding sequence is TGTGCCATCAGTGCCCGACTAGCGGACAATTCCTACAATGAGCAGTTCTTC. Its translation is CAISARLADNSYNEQFF.

This sequence joins TRBV12-3 or TRBV12-4 and TRBJ1-2, with 7 positions matching TRBD1. With V trimmed by 6 bases and J by 8 bases, 12 bases remained unmatched. The CDR3 contains 14 residues. CDR3 coding DNA: TGTGCCAGCAGCCCGACAGGGACGCCTCCCGGCTACACCTTC. Protein sequence: CASSPTGTPPGYTF.

The chain recombines TRBV15 with TRBJ2-4; D may correspond to TRBD1 or TRBD2 (5 bases each). Trimming took off 0 bases at V and 8 bases at J, with 11 bases between the two ends. The CDR3 totals 14 residues. CDR1 is LNHNV and CDR2 is YYDKDF in the germline V gene (reference sequence). CDR3 sequence reads: CATSRDAVGDIQYF. CDR3 nucleotides: TGTGCCACCAGCAGAGATGCTGTGGGGGACATTCAGTACTTC.

The V and J genes are TRBV6-1 and TRBJ2-1, with a tentative D call TRBD2 (5 bases). Gene TRBJ2-7 matches the end of the DNA better, so the J call may be wrong. Looked up from germline, CDR1 is MNHNS and CDR2 is SASEGT. This CDR3 is built from 12 residues. CDR3 sequence reads: CASLDSYNEQYF. CDR3 bases: TGTGCCAGCTTGGACTCCTACAATGAGCAGTACTTC.

This clonotype was counted between two and nine times. This chain connects TRBV4-2 to TRBJ2-3; no clear D gene. V was trimmed by 0 bases and J by 0 bases, leaving 7 bases between them. Germline assignment: CDR1 LGHNA and CDR2 YNFKEQ. The CDR3 length is 15 residues. CDR3 residues: CASSQDGQSTDTQYF. In DNA, the CDR3 is TGTGCCAGCAGCCAAGACGGCCAGAGCACAGATACGCAGTATTTT.

This chain joins TRBV29-1 and TRBJ2-7; D is ambiguous. The length of the CDR3 is 13 residues. CDR1 SQVTM and CDR2 ANQGSEA come from the germline V gene. The germline V and J ends were trimmed by 3 bases and 2 bases, with 11 bases remaining between them. The CDR3 reads CSVESTGAYEQYF. The CDR3, as DNA: TGCAGCGTTGAGTCGACTGGAGCCTACGAGCAGTACTTC.

This chain links TRBV6-6 with TRBJ2-1; TRBD2 agrees at 9 bases. This CDR3 has 17 amino acids. The V gene end was trimmed by 6 bases and the J gene end by 2 bases; junction bases not matched to a gene: 11. Germline values: CDR1 MNHNY, CDR2 SVGAGI (reference sequence). The chain's CDR3 is CASRSPSGEAPYNEQFF. The CDR3 DNA follows: TGTGCCAGCAGATCGCCTAGCGGGGAGGCACCCTACAATGAGCAGTTCTTC.

This clonotype was observed a single time. This chain uses TRBV6-5 with TRBJ2-1, with no clear D. The CDR3 has 14 residues. Germline V gene lookup returns CDR1 MNHEY and CDR2 SVGAGI. Trimming cost V 7 bases and J 4 bases, with 14 bases left between them. The CDR3 loop reads CASKHRLGYNEQFF. The CDR3 DNA sequence: TGTGCCAGCAAACACCGTCTTGGGTACAATGAGCAGTTCTTC.

The rearrangement joins TRBV5-5 to TRBJ2-7; 9 bases align to TRBD1. V lost 3 bases to trimming and J lost 7 bases; unmatched junction nucleotides: 5. Germline V CDR1 and CDR2: SGHKS, YYEKEE (reference sequence). The CDR3 contains 13 residues. The chain's CDR3 is CASSSGTGKEQYF. The CDR3 DNA reads as TGTGCCAGCAGCTCCGGGACAGGGAAAGAGCAGTACTTC.

The rearrangement joins TRBV4-1 to TRBJ2-3; 12 bases map to TRBD2. CDR1 is MGHRA and CDR2 is YSYEKL in the germline V gene. The ends lost 3 bases at V and 2 bases at J; junction bases unmatched: 3. CDR3 length: 16 residues. The CDR3, as DNA: TGCGCCAGCAGCCATCGACTAGCGGGGGACACAGATACGCAGTATTTT. As protein: CASSHRLAGDTDTQYF.

The V gene is TRBV12-3 or TRBV12-4, the J gene TRBJ1-5; a weak D match, TRBD1 (5 bases). The CDR3 is 19 residues long. V gave up 3 bases and J gave up 0 bases, with 21 bases separating them. The CDR3 region has the DNA TGTGCCAGCAGTTTCGTCCCAAAGTGGGGGGTGCCTAGCAATCAGCCCCAGCATTTT. Residues: CASSFVPKWGVPSNQPQHF.

This chain joins TRBV7-9 and TRBJ2-1; TRBD1 matches at 11 bases. CDR1 is SEHNR and CDR2 is FQNEAQ in the germline V gene (reference sequence). J was trimmed by 8 bases and V by 4 bases; bases with no gene match: 10. The CDR3 runs 16 residues. The CDR3 reads CASSYRAGTGGDEQFF. CDR3 in DNA: TGTGCCAGCAGCTATAGGGCCGGGACAGGGGGGGATGAGCAGTTCTTC.

This chain connects TRBV5-5 to TRBJ2-7, with 8 nucleotides matching TRBD1. This CDR3 comprises 14 residues. The V segment lost 0 bases and the J segment 5 bases; nucleotides outside the gene matches: 4. Germline V lookup: CDR1 SGHKS, CDR2 YYEKEE (reference sequence). This CDR3 is CASSLEQGDHEQYF. CDR3 bases: TGTGCCAGCAGCTTGGAACAGGGGGACCACGAGCAGTACTTC.

On this clonotype: At one end the junction does not follow the germline gene, possibly because of a read error. This chain joins TRBV19 and TRBJ2-1, with no clear D. The length of the CDR3 is 15 residues. Germline CDR1 LNHDA, CDR2 SQIVND (reference sequence). For the CDR3, the DNA is TGTGCCAGTAGTATCGGGCGGTACTCCTACAAGGAGCAGTTCTTC. This gives the protein CASSIGRYSYKEQFF.

This chain connects TRBV6-1 to TRBJ2-7; weak D call: TRBD1 (6 bases). CDR1 MNHNS and CDR2 SASEGT come from the germline V gene. V shed 2 bases and J shed 3 bases, with 14 bases lying between them. The length of the CDR3 is 15 residues. The CDR3 bases are TGTGCCAGCAGTGAATTAGGCAGGGGAGTCTACGAGCAGTACTTC. It is translated as CASSELGRGVYEQYF.

This rearrangement joins TRBV29-1 to TRBJ1-2; 8 positions agree with TRBD1. This CDR3 is 14 amino acids long. The germline gives CDR1 SQVTM, CDR2 ANQGSEA. V lost 7 bases, J lost 4 bases, and 11 bases stayed unmatched. The CDR3 sequence is CSAASGTGLYGYTF. The CDR3 DNA is TGCAGCGCCGCGTCTGGGACAGGCCTCTATGGCTACACCTTC.

The rearrangement links TRBV7-2 to TRBJ2-5; 13 positions match TRBD2. This CDR3 has 16 amino acids. V shed 5 bases and J 4 bases; nucleotides not matched to a gene: 7. Per the germline V gene, CDR1 is SGHTA and CDR2 is FQGNSA. This CDR3 is CASSMTSGGPRETQYF. The CDR3 DNA reads as TGTGCCAGCAGCATGACTAGCGGGGGGCCTAGAGAGACCCAGTACTTC.

This clonotype was seen a handful of times. The rearrangement uses TRBV6-5 and TRBJ1-4, with 8 bases identical to TRBD1. The V segment lost 7 bases and the J segment 5 bases; nucleotides outside the gene matches: 6. Germline lookup yields CDR1 MNHEY and CDR2 SVGAGI. The CDR3 runs to 14 residues. CDR3 sequence reads: CASNNRGSNEKLFF. CDR3 DNA sequence: TGTGCCAGCAATAACAGGGGGTCAAATGAAAAACTGTTTTTT.